This TCR beta chain was sequenced in a study of T cell responses to AZD1222 COVID-19 vaccine. Sequencing was performed with immunoSEQ multiplex PCR; in TCRdb, only in-frame clones are kept and a portion is missing. In the table there are about 140,000 clones, 85% to 90% of which are singletons. CDR3 length equals 16 residues. The ends were cut back, 0 bases at V and 4 bases at J, with 15 bases in the middle. Germline V gene lookup returns CDR1 MNHEY and CDR2 SVGEGT. The TCR originated in an adult in good health. The chain has TRBV6-2 or TRBV6-3 and TRBJ1-2; the D is unclear. This specimen consisted of peripheral blood, obtained on day 0 of AZD1222 vaccination. CDR3 sequence: CASSYSSQAGFYGYTF. In DNA form, the CDR3 reads TGTGCCAGCAGTTACTCTTCCCAGGCTGGATTCTATGGCTACACCTTC.